The clone carrying this T cell receptor (beta chain) has only a few counts. No antigen is known for it. V lost 0 bases and J lost 3; bases outside the gene matches: 10. The germline CDR1 and CDR2 sequences are LGHNA and YSLEER. CDR3 length: 17 residues. A sample-barcoded 5' primer and a J-beta primer mix were used in a second PCR of roughly 6 to 12 cycles. A template-switch adaptor with 12 random nucleotides tagged each cDNA molecule. TCRdb re-analysed the 5' RACE reads in MiXCR, keeping a single row per CDR3 protein. The sample holds 850,000 to 1,100,000 distinct CDR3 sequences; approximately 38% are singletons and the top ten take under 15%. The data derive from a study of blood T cells in healthy people across ages. At the level of the study: There was about one barcoded beta molecule captured by template switching per two T cells.

Notes on the study in general: A greater number of naive CD4+ cells and higher diversity distinguished long-lived donors from aged donors.

The V and J genes are TRBV4-3 and TRBJ1-2; 7 bases line up with TRBD1. Sequencing used blood. This clonotype originated in a man between 18 and 35 years old in good health. The CDR3: CASSQEGFSTGHYGYTF. For the CDR3, the DNA is TGCGCCAGCAGCCAAGAGGGATTTTCGACAGGGCACTATGGCTACACCTTC.